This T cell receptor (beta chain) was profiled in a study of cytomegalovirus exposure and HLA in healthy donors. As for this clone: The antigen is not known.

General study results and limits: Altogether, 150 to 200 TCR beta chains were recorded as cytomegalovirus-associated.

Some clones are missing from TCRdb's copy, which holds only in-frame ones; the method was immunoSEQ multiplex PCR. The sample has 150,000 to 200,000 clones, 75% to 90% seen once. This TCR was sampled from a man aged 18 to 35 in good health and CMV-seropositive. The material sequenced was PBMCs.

The CDR3 nucleotides are TGTGCCAGCAGCGACTCTAGCGGGAGAGACGAGCAGTACTTC. Its protein product is CASSDSSGRDEQYF. This chain connects TRBV11-3 to TRBJ2-7, with 10 positions matching TRBD2. Germline CDR1 is SGHNT and CDR2 is YENEEA. CDR3 length: 14 residues. The V gene end was trimmed by 5 bases and the J gene end by 5 bases; junction bases not matched to a gene: 6.